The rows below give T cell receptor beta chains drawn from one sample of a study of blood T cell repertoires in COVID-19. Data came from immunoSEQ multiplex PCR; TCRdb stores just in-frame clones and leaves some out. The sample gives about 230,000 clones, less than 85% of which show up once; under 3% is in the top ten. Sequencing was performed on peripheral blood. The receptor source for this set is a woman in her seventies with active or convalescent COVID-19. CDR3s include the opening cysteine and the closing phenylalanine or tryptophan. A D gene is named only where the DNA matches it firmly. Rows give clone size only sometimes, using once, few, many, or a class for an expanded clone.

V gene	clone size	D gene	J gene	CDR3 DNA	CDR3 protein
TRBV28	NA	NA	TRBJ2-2	TGTGCCAGCAGGTCAGGGGCGGACACCGGGGAGCTGTTTTTT	CASRSGADTGELFF
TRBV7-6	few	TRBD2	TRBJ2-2	TGTGCCAGCAGCCCACGCCCGACTAGCGGGGTGGGTGGAACCGGGGAGCTGTTTTTT	CASSPRPTSGVGGTGELFF
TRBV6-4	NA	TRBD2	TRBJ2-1	TGTGCCAGCAGTCAAGAGTTAGCGGGAGTTACTGAGCAGTTCTTC	CASSQELAGVTEQFF
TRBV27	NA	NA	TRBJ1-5	TGTGCCAGCAGTTACACACCAGATCAGCCCCAGCATTTT	CASSYTPDQPQHF
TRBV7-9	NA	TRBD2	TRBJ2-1	TGTGCCAGCACCCGCGGGACTAGCGTGACCAATGAGCAGTTCTTC	CASTRGTSVTNEQFF
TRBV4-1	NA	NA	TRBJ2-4	TGCGCCAGCAGCCAAGACCCAGCGACCGTAGCCAAAAACATTCAGTACTTC	CASSQDPATVAKNIQYF
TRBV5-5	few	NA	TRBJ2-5	TGTGCCAGCAGCTTGACGGGTTGGAGGGAGACCCAGTACTTC	CASSLTGWRETQYF
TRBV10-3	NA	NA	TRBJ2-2	TGTGCCATCAGTGAAGGGCTTAGGGGTACCGGGGAGCTGTTTTTT	CAISEGLRGTGELFF
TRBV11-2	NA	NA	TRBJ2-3	TGTGCCAGCAGCTTAGCTAGGGAGACAGATACGCAGTATTTT	CASSLARETDTQYF
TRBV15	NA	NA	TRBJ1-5	TGTGCCACCAGCAAACAGGTTGGGAATCAGCCCCAGCATTTT	CATSKQVGNQPQHF
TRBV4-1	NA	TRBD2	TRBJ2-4	TGCGCCAGCAGCGCGGGACTAGCGGGAGAATGGGCTCTAGCCAAAAACATTCAGTACTTC	CASSAGLAGEWALAKNIQYF
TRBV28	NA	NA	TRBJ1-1	TGTGCCAGCAGTTTAGGGTTGACAACCTCCGAAGCTTTCTTT	CASSLGLTTSEAFF
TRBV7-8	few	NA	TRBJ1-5	TGTGCCAGCAGCTTAGCGCGAGGGCCCCAGCATTTT	CASSLARGPQHF
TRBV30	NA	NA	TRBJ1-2	TGTGCCTGGAGCCCAGGGCAGGGGAAAGGCTATGGCTACACCTTC	CAWSPGQGKGYGYTF
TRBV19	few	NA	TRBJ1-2	TGTGCCAGTACCCCACAGCAGGCGTATGGCTACACCTTC	CASTPQQAYGYTF
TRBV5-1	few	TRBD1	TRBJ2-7	TGCGCCAGCAGCTTGTTAGGGGGCTCGGTCGAGCAGTACTTC	CASSLLGGSVEQYF
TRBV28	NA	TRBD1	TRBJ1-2	TGTGCCAGCAGTTCCCCCGGACAGGCCTCCGTTGGCTACACCTTC	CASSSPGQASVGYTF
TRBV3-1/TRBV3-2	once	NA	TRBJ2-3	TGTGCCAGCAGCCGGATAGATGAGGCAGATACGCAGTATTTT	CASSRIDEADTQYF
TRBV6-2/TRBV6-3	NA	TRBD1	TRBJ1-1	TGTGCCAGCAGTTACCCAAGACAGGGGGCAGGAGCTTTCTTT	CASSYPRQGAGAFF
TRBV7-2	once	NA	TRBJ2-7	TGTGCCAGCAGCTTAGGGGTGGTAAGAGGGGGCGAGCAGTACTTC	CASSLGVVRGGEQYF